The rows below give T cell receptor beta chains drawn from one sample of a study of blood T cell repertoires in COVID-19. Profiling relied on immunoSEQ multiplex PCR, and the TCRdb table lists in-frame clones only, not all of them. This sample has about 62,000 clones, with 80% to 90% found just once. Sequencing used peripheral blood. The receptors originated from a woman aged 55-70 years with COVID-19, enrolled during active disease. The CDR3 runs from the conserved cysteine through the conserved F or W. Fields, in order: V gene, clone size, D gene, J gene, CDR3 DNA, CDR3 protein. A D gene is named only where the DNA matches it firmly. Clone size appears in some rows only: once, few, many, or a class for an expanded clone.

v_call: TRBV6-5; clone_size: NA; d_call: NA; j_call: TRBJ1-1; cdr3_nt: TGTGCCAGCAGGAACTCCATGGAGGAGTCCACTGAAGCTTTCTTT; cdr3_aa: CASRNSMEESTEAFF
v_call: TRBV9; clone_size: NA; d_call: TRBD1; j_call: TRBJ1-2; cdr3_nt: TGTGCCAGCGGGGACAGGGGATTAGGCTACACCTTC; cdr3_aa: CASGDRGLGYTF
v_call: TRBV29-1; clone_size: NA; d_call: NA; j_call: TRBJ2-6; cdr3_nt: TGCAGCGTAGCACTCGGGGTTGGGGCCAACGTCCTGACTTTC; cdr3_aa: CSVALGVGANVLTF
v_call: TRBV27; clone_size: NA; d_call: TRBD2; j_call: TRBJ2-7; cdr3_nt: TGTGCCAGCAGTCGGACTAGCGGGAGGTTTTTTGACGAGCAGTACTTC; cdr3_aa: CASSRTSGRFFDEQYF
v_call: TRBV3-1/TRBV3-2; clone_size: NA; d_call: TRBD1; j_call: TRBJ2-3; cdr3_nt: TGTGCCAGCAGCCAACAGGGGGCCCCAGATACGCAGTATTTT; cdr3_aa: CASSQQGAPDTQYF
v_call: TRBV3-1/TRBV3-2; clone_size: NA; d_call: TRBD2; j_call: TRBJ2-7; cdr3_nt: TGTGCCAGCAGCCCCTCGTCTAGCGGGACCCTCGAGCAGTACTTC; cdr3_aa: CASSPSSSGTLEQYF
v_call: TRBV6-1; clone_size: NA; d_call: NA; j_call: TRBJ1-2; cdr3_nt: TGTGCCAGCAGTGAATTAGCAGGGGCTCCTGGCTACACCTTC; cdr3_aa: CASSELAGAPGYTF
v_call: TRBV5-4; clone_size: NA; d_call: TRBD2; j_call: TRBJ2-5; cdr3_nt: TGTGCCAGCAGCCCGGGAGCAGGGACTAGCGGGGGTAGGGAGACCCAGTACTTC; cdr3_aa: CASSPGAGTSGGRETQYF
v_call: TRBV27; clone_size: NA; d_call: NA; j_call: TRBJ1-1; cdr3_nt: TGTGCCAGCAGTTTATTGGCAGAGGGCACTGAAGCTTTCTTT; cdr3_aa: CASSLLAEGTEAFF
v_call: TRBV5-4; clone_size: NA; d_call: NA; j_call: TRBJ2-5; cdr3_nt: TGTGCCAGCAGCTCGGCCGGGACAATGGGGAGGGGGACCCAGTACTTC; cdr3_aa: CASSSAGTMGRGTQYF
v_call: TRBV19; clone_size: NA; d_call: TRBD1; j_call: TRBJ1-2; cdr3_nt: TGTGCCAGTACCCTAGGGGGCGACTATGGCTACACCTTC; cdr3_aa: CASTLGGDYGYTF
v_call: TRBV4-1; clone_size: NA; d_call: NA; j_call: TRBJ2-3; cdr3_nt: TGCGCCAGCAGCCGTGCGCCCGGGTTTACAGATACGCAGTATTTT; cdr3_aa: CASSRAPGFTDTQYF
v_call: TRBV5-1; clone_size: NA; d_call: TRBD1; j_call: TRBJ1-5; cdr3_nt: TGCGCCAGCAGCCTACAGGGGGCCCGCGATCAGCCCCAGCATTTT; cdr3_aa: CASSLQGARDQPQHF
v_call: TRBV28; clone_size: once; d_call: TRBD1; j_call: TRBJ2-7; cdr3_nt: TGTGCCAGCAGTGTCCCGACAGGGTGGAGCTCCTACGAGCAGTACTTC; cdr3_aa: CASSVPTGWSSYEQYF
v_call: TRBV4-1; clone_size: NA; d_call: TRBD2; j_call: TRBJ2-7; cdr3_nt: TGCGCCAGCAGCCAACAGGGAACTAGCGGGAGGGCCTACGAGCAGTACTTC; cdr3_aa: CASSQQGTSGRAYEQYF
v_call: TRBV25-1; clone_size: NA; d_call: NA; j_call: TRBJ1-1; cdr3_nt: TGTGCCAGCAGTGGGGGAGGGTTAAGATCTTCCGCTGAAGCTTTCTTT; cdr3_aa: CASSGGGLRSSAEAFF
v_call: TRBV5-1; clone_size: NA; d_call: TRBD2; j_call: TRBJ2-3; cdr3_nt: TGCGCCAGCAGTCCGCGGGAGGGCCCAGGTACGCAGTATTTT; cdr3_aa: CASSPREGPGTQYF
v_call: TRBV6-6; clone_size: NA; d_call: NA; j_call: TRBJ2-7; cdr3_nt: TGTGCCAGCAGACCGGGACTTGGCCCCTACGAGCAGTACTTC; cdr3_aa: CASRPGLGPYEQYF
v_call: TRBV2; clone_size: NA; d_call: NA; j_call: TRBJ2-3; cdr3_nt: TGTGCCAGCAAGGCAGGGCCTAACACGGGTACGCAGTATTTT; cdr3_aa: CASKAGPNTGTQYF
v_call: TRBV6-5; clone_size: NA; d_call: TRBD1; j_call: TRBJ2-1; cdr3_nt: TGTGCCAGCAGCCGGGACAGGGGCGATGAGCAGTTCTTC; cdr3_aa: CASSRDRGDEQFF
v_call: TRBV12-5; clone_size: NA; d_call: NA; j_call: TRBJ1-2; cdr3_nt: TGTGCTAGTGGTTTGGTACTACAGGGAGGGGTCGGCGGCTACACCTTC; cdr3_aa: CASGLVLQGGVGGYTF
v_call: TRBV29-1; clone_size: NA; d_call: NA; j_call: TRBJ1-3; cdr3_nt: TGCAGCGTTTCCGCGACCGGGTCAAGCTCTGGAAACACCATATATTTT; cdr3_aa: CSVSATGSSSGNTIYF
v_call: TRBV6-1; clone_size: NA; d_call: TRBD2; j_call: TRBJ2-7; cdr3_nt: TGTGCCAGCAGTGAAGGTCAGCGGGATAAGCAGTACTTC; cdr3_aa: CASSEGQRDKQYF
v_call: TRBV29-1; clone_size: NA; d_call: NA; j_call: TRBJ1-5; cdr3_nt: TGCAGCGTTGAAACTCAGGGAAGCAATCAGCCCCAGCATTTT; cdr3_aa: CSVETQGSNQPQHF
v_call: TRBV9; clone_size: NA; d_call: TRBD1; j_call: TRBJ1-1; cdr3_nt: TGTGCCAGCAGCCCTTCGGACAGGGGAGGCCTGAACACTGAAGCTTTCTTT; cdr3_aa: CASSPSDRGGLNTEAFF
v_call: TRBV6-2/TRBV6-3; clone_size: NA; d_call: TRBD2; j_call: TRBJ2-2; cdr3_nt: TGTGCCAGCAGTTATCTCGGACTAGCGGGAGGATTATACACCGGGGAGCTGTTTTTT; cdr3_aa: CASSYLGLAGGLYTGELFF